Included here is one TCR beta chain sequence, with context. The donors were part of the validation cohort, which consisted of under 150 subjects and was separate from the first cohort of 600 to 850 subjects. These data belong to a study of cytomegalovirus exposure and HLA in healthy donors. Method: immunoSEQ multiplex PCR; TCRdb's copy keeps in-frame clones and lacks some. The table includes fewer than 150,000 clones, about 84% detected once. Trimming left V 3 bases short and J 5 bases short, with 5 bases between. This CDR3 is built from 12 residues. Germline V gene lookup returns CDR1 SNHLY and CDR2 FYNNEI.

The J gene is TRBJ1-5, the V gene TRBV2, with unresolved D. This clonotype was sampled from a man aged 18 to 29 in good health and CMV-seronegative. Material for sequencing was PBMCs. The CDR3 here is CASSDQDQPQHF. In nucleotides, the CDR3 is TGTGCCAGCAGTGATCAGGATCAGCCCCAGCATTTT.